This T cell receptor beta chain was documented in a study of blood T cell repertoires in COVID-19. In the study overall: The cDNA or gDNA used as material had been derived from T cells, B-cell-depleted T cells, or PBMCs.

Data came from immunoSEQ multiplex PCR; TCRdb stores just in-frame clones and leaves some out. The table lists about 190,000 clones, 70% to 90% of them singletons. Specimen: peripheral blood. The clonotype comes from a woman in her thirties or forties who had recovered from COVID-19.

The CDR3 bases are TGTGCCAGCAGGGCACATAGCAATCAGCCCCAGCATTTT. It codes for CASRAHSNQPQHF. This rearrangement joins TRBV12-3 or TRBV12-4 to TRBJ1-5; the D is unclear. The CDR3 runs to 13 residues. The V end lost 6 bases, the J end lost 0 bases, and 6 bases lay between the germline ends.